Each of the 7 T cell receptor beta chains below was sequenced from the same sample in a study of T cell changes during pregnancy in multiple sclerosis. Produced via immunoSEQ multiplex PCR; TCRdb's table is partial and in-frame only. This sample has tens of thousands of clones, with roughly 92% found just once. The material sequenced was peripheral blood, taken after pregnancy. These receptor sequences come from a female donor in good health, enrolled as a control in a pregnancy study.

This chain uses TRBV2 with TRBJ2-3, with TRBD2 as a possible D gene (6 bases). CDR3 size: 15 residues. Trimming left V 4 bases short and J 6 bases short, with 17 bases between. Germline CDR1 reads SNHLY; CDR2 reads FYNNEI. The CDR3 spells CASSGLVERVDTQYF. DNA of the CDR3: TGTGCCAGCAGTGGACTAGTGGAAAGGGTGGATACGCAGTATTTT.

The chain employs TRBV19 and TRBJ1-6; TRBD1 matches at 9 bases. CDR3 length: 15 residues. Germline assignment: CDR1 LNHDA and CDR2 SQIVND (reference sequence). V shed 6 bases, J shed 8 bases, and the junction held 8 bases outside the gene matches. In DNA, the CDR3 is TGTGCCAGTAGGGGACAGGGTTCTATGGATTCACCCCTCCACTTT. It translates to CASRGQGSMDSPLHF.

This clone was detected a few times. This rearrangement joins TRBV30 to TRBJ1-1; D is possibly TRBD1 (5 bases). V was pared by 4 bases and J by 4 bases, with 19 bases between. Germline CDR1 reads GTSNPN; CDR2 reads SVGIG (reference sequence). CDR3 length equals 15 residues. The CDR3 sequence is CAWNLPWRGFTEAFF. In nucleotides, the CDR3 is TGTGCCTGGAATCTGCCCTGGCGGGGGTTCACTGAAGCTTTCTTT.

DNA of the CDR3: TGTGCCAGCAGTTTCCACACCCGATCCTACGAGCAGTACTTC. Amino acids: CASSFHTRSYEQYF. The chain joins TRBV28 to TRBJ2-7, with no clear D. Germline values: CDR1 MDHEN, CDR2 SYDVKM. With 3 bases removed from V and 1 base from J, the gap between germline ends came to 10 bases. The length of the CDR3 is 14 residues.

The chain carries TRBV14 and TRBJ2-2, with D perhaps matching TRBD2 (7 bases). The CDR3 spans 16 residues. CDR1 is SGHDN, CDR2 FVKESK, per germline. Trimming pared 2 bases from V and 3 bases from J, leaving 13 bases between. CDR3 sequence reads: CASSQRGGRDTGELFF. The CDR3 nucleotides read TGTGCCAGCAGCCAAAGGGGGGGTCGTGACACCGGGGAGCTGTTTTTT.

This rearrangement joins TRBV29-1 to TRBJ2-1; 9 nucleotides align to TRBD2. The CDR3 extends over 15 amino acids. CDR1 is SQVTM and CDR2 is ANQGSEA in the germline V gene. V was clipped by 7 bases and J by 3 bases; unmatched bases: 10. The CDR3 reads CSGKRREGVYNEQFF. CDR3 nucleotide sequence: TGCAGCGGGAAAAGGCGGGAGGGGGTCTACAATGAGCAGTTCTTC.

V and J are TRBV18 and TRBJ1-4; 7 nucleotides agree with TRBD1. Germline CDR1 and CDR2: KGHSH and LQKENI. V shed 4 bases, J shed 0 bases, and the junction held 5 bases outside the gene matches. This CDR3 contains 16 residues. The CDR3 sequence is CASSLYRGATNEKLFF. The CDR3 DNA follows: TGTGCCAGCTCACTTTACAGGGGCGCAACTAATGAAAAACTGTTTTTT.